This T cell receptor beta chain appears in the sequencing data of a study of cytomegalovirus exposure and HLA in healthy donors. V shed 6 bases and J 6 bases; nucleotides not matched to a gene: 12. CDR1 is KGHSH, CDR2 LQKENI, per germline. This CDR3 contains 16 residues. The data were produced by immunoSEQ multiplex PCR, yet TCRdb's version contains in-frame clones alone and is incomplete. The data hold over 110,000 clones, with around nine tenths observed a single time. This TCR was sampled from a man aged 18 to 35 in good health and CMV-seropositive. The sample consisted of PBMCs. The chain combines TRBV18 with TRBJ2-1, with 9 nucleotides matching TRBD2. The CDR3, as DNA: TGTGCCAGCTCCTCCAAATCCTCACTAGCGGGCAATGAGCAGTTCTTC. Its translation is CASSSKSSLAGNEQFF.